This T cell receptor beta chain was identified during a study of blood T cell repertoires in COVID-19. The V end lost 0 bases, the J end lost 5 bases, and 9 bases lay between the germline ends. This CDR3 has 13 residues. Germline CDR1 is SGDLS and CDR2 is YYNGEE. This clone was detected once. Original data processing: Using reference gene primer amplification, nucleated cell counts were estimated. The protocol was immunoSEQ multiplex PCR, while the TCRdb copy is restricted to in-frame clones and leaves out a portion. The DNA gave D and trimming, while V, J and clone size come from that table. The sample holds 250,000 to 400,000 clones, almost 90% seen once.

This chain uses TRBV9 with TRBJ2-7, with D perhaps TRBD1 (6 bases). The clonotype was recovered from a woman under 40 with COVID-19, enrolled during active disease. The sample was peripheral blood. CDR3 sequence reads: CASSVAGGHEQYF. Here the CDR3 DNA reads TGTGCCAGCAGCGTAGCTGGGGGCCACGAGCAGTACTTC.